This T cell receptor (beta chain) came from a study of shared clonotypes between healthy human individuals. This clone was seen a single time. The data were produced by immunoSEQ multiplex PCR, yet TCRdb's version contains in-frame clones alone and is incomplete. The sample contains some 92,000 clones, around 43% of which appear only once. Per the germline V gene, CDR1 is MDHEN and CDR2 is SYDVKM. The V end was cut by 5 bases, the J end by 11 bases, with 13 bases between. This CDR3 is 12 amino acids long. The TCR sequence derives from a woman aged 40 to 50 in good health. Some clones in this sample may be carry-over from other donors' samples. Material for sequencing was PBMCs. The genes are TRBV28 and TRBJ2-1, with D hard to call. The CDR3 spells CASSPRAGQQFF. The CDR3 bases are TGTGCCAGCAGTCCCCGGGCCGGCCAGCAGTTCTTC.